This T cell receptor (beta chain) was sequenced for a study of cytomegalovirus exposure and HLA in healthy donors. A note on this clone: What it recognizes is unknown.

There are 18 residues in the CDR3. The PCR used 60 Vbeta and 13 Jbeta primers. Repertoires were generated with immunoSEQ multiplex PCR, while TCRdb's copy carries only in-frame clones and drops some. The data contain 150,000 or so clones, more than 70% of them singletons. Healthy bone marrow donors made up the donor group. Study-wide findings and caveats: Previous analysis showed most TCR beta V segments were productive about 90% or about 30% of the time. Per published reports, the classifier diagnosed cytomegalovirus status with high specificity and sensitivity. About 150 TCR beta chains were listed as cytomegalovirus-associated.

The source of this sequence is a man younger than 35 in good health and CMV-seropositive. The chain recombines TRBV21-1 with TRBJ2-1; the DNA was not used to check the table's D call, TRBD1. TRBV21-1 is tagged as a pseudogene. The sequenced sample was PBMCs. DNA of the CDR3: TGTGCCAGCAGCAAAGTGGAACACCGGGACAGCTTCGTTAATGAGCAGTTCTTC. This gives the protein CASSKVEHRDSFVNEQFF.